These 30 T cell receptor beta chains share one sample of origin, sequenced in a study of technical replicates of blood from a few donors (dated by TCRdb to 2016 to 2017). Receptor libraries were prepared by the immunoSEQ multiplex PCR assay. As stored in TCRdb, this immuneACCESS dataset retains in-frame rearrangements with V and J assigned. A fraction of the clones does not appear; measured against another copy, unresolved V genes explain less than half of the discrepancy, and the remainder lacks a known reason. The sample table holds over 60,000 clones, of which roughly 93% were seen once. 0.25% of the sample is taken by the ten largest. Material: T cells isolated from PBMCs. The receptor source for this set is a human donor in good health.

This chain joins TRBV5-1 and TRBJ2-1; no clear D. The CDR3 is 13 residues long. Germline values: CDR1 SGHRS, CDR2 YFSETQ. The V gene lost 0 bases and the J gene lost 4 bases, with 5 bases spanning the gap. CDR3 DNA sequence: TGCGCCAGCAGCTTGGCCGTTTACAATGAGCAGTTCTTC. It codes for CASSLAVYNEQFF.

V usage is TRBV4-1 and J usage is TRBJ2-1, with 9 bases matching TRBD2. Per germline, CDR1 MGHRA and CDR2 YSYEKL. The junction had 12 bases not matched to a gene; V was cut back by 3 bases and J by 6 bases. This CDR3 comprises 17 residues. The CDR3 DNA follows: TGCGCCAGCAGCCACCAACTACTAGCGGGCGGCCTCAATGAGCAGTTCTTC. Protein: CASSHQLLAGGLNEQFF.

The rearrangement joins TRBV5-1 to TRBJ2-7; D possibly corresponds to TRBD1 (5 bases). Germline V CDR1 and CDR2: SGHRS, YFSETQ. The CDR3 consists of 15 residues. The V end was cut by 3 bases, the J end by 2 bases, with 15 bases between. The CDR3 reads CASSSSQGLAYEQYF. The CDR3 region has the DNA TGCGCCAGCAGCTCGTCGCAGGGTTTGGCCTACGAGCAGTACTTC.

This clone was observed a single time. The CDR3 region is CAWTIPGLRPDYEQYF. CDR3 DNA: TGTGCCTGGACCATACCGGGACTGCGTCCGGACTACGAGCAGTACTTC. V usage is TRBV30 and J usage is TRBJ2-7, with a tentative D call TRBD2 (6 bases). The V end was cut by 4 bases, the J end by 3 bases, with 22 bases between. The CDR3 contains 16 residues. Germline CDR1 is GTSNPN and CDR2 is SVGIG (reference sequence).

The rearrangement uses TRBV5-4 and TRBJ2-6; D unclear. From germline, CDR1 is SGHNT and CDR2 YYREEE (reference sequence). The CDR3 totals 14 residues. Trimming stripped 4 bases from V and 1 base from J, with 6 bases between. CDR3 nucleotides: TGTGCCAGCAGCCCCCTGTCTGGGGCCAACGTCCTGACTTTC. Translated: CASSPLSGANVLTF.

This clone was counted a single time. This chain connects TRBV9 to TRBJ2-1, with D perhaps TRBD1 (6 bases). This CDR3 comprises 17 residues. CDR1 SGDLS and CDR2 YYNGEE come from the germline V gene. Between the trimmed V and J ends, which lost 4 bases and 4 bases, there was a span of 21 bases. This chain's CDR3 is CASSSLGAAQGYNEQFF. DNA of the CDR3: TGTGCCAGCAGCAGCTTGGGGGCCGCCCAAGGATACAATGAGCAGTTCTTC.

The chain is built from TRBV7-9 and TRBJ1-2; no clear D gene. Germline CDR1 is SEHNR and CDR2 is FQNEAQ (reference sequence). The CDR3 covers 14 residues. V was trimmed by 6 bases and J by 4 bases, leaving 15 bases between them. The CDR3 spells CASRPVEVGYGYTF. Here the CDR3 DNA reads TGTGCCAGCAGACCCGTGGAGGTTGGCTATGGCTACACCTTC.

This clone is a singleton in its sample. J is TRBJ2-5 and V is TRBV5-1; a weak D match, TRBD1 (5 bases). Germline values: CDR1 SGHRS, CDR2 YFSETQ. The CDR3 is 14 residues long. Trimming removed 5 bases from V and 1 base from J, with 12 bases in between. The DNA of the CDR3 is TGCGCCAGCAGTTCCGACAGCACCCAAGAGACCCAGTACTTC. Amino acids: CASSSDSTQETQYF.

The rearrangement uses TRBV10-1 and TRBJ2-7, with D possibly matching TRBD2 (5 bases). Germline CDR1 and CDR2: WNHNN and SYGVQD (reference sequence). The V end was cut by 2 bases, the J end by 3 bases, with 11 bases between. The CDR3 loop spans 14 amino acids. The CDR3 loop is CASSERGARYEQYF. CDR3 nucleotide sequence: TGCGCCAGCAGTGAGCGGGGAGCCCGCTACGAGCAGTACTTC.

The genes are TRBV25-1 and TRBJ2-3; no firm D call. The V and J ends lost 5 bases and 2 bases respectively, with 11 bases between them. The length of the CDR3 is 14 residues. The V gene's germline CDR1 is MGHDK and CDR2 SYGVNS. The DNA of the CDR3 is TGTGCCAGCAGTTACCTCCACAACACAGATACGCAGTATTTT. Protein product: CASSYLHNTDTQYF.

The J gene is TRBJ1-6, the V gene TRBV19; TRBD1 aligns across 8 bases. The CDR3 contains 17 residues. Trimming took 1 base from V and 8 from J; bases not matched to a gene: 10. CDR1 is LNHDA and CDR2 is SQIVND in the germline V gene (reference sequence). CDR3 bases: TGTGCCAGTAGTATAGCCCGGCAGGGGGCAAGTGATTCACCCCTCCACTTT. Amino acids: CASSIARQGASDSPLHF.

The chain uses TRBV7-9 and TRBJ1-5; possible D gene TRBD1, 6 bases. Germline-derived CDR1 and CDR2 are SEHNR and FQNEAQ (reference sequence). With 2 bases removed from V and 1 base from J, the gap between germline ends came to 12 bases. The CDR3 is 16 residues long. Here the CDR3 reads CASSLYEGGSNQPQHF. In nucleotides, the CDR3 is TGTGCCAGCAGCTTATACGAGGGGGGGAGCAATCAGCCCCAGCATTTT.

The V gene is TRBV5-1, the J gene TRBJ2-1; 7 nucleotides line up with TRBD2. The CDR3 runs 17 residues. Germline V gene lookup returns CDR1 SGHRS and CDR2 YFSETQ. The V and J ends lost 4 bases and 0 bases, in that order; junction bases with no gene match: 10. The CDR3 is CASSPNLLAASYNEQFF. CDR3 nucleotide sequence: TGCGCCAGCAGCCCCAACCTTCTAGCGGCCTCCTACAATGAGCAGTTCTTC.

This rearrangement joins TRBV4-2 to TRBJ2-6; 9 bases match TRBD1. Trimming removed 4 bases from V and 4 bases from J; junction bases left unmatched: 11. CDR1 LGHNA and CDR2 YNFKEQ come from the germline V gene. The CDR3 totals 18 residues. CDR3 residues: CASSRTGGVGTGANVLTF. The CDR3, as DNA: TGTGCCAGCAGCCGAACAGGGGGCGTTGGGACCGGGGCCAACGTCCTGACTTTC.

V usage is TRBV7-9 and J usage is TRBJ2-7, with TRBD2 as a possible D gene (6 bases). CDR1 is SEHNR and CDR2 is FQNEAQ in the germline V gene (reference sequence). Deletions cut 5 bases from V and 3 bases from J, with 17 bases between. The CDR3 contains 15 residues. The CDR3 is CASSGTGGGGYEQYF. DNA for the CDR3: TGTGCCAGCAGCGGCACCGGGGGTGGCGGCTACGAGCAGTACTTC.

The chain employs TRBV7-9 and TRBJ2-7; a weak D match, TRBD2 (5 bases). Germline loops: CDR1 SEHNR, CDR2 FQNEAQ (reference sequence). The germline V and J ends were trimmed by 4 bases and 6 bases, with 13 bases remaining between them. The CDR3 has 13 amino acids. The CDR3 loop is CASSSGRGFEQYF. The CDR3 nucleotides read TGTGCCAGCAGCTCTGGTCGAGGGTTCGAGCAGTACTTC.

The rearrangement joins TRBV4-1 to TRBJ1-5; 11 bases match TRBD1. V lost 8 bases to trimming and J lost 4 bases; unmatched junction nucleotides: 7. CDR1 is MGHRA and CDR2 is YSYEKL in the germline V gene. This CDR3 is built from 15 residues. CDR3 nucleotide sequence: TGCGCCAGCTCGCCCGGGACAGGGGGGAATCAGCCCCAGCATTTT. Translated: CASSPGTGGNQPQHF.

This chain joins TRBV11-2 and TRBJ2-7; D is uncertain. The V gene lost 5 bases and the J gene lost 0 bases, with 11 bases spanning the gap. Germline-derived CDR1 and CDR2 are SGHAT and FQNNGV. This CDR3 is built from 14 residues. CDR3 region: CASSQQYSSYEQYF. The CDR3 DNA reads TGTGCCAGCAGCCAACAGTACAGCTCCTACGAGCAGTACTTC.

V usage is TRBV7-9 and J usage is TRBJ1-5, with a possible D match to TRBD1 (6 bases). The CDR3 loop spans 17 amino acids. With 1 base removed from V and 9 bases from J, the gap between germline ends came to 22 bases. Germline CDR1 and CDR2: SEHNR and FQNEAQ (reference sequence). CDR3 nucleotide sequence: TGTGCCAGCAGCTTAGGATCGGGACAATTGTCGTTTAGGCCCCAGCATTTT. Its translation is CASSLGSGQLSFRPQHF. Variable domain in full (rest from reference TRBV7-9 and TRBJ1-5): DTGVSQNPRHKITKRGQNVTFRCDPISEHNRLYWYRQTLGQGPEFLTYFQNEAQLEKSRLLSDRFSAERPKGSFSTLEIQRTEQGDSAMYLCASSLGSGQLSFRPQHFGDGTRLSIL.

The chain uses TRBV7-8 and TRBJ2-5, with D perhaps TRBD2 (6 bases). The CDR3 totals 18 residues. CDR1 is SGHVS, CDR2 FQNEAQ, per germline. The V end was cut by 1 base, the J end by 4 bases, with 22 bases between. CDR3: CASSLGRLEGWRGETQYF. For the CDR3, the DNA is TGTGCCAGCAGCTTAGGGCGACTAGAGGGTTGGCGGGGAGAGACCCAGTACTTC.

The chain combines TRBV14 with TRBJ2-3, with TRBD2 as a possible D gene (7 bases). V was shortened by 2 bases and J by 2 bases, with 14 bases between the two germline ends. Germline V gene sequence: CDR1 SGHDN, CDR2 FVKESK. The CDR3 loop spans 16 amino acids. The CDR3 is CASSQLGRGNTDTQYF. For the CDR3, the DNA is TGTGCCAGCAGCCAACTTGGGAGGGGGAACACAGATACGCAGTATTTT.

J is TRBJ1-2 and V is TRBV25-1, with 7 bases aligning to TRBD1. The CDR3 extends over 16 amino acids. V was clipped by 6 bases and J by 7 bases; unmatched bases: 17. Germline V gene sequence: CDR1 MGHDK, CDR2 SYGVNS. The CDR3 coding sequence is TGTGCCAGCAGGCCCCCGGGCAGGGGGTCGGCGGGTGGCTACACCTTC. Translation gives CASRPPGRGSAGGYTF.

CDR3 amino acids: CASSQREGSTDTQYF. The CDR3 DNA reads as TGCGCCAGCAGCCAAAGGGAGGGATCCACAGATACGCAGTATTTT. This chain connects TRBV4-1 to TRBJ2-3; TRBD2 matches at 7 bases. CDR1 is MGHRA and CDR2 is YSYEKL in the germline V gene. With V trimmed by 2 bases and J by 2 bases, 4 bases remained unmatched. This CDR3 contains 15 residues.

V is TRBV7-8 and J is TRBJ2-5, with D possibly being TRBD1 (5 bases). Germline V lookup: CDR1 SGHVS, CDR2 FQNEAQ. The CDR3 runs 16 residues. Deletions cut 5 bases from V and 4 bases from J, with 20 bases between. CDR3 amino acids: CASSRDRVGLRETQYF. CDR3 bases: TGTGCCAGCAGCCGTGACAGAGTGGGGCTGAGAGAGACCCAGTACTTC.

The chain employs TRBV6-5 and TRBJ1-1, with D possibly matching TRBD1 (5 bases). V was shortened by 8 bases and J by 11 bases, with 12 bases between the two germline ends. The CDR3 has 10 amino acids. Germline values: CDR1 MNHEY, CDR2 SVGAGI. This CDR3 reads CASGAGRAFF. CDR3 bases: TGTGCCAGCGGGGCAGGGCGCGCTTTCTTT.

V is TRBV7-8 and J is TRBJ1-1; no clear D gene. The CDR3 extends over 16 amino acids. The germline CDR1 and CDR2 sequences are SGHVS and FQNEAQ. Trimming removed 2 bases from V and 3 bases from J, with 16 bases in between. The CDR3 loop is CASSLYLGRGDTEAFF. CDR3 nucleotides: TGTGCCAGCAGCTTATACTTGGGCCGCGGGGACACTGAAGCTTTCTTT. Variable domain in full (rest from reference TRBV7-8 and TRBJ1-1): GAGVSQSPRYKVAKRGQDVALRCDPISGHVSLFWYQQALGQGPEFLTYFQNEAQLDKSGLPSDRFFAERPEGSVSTLKIQRTQQEDSAVYLCASSLYLGRGDTEAFFGQGTRLTVV.

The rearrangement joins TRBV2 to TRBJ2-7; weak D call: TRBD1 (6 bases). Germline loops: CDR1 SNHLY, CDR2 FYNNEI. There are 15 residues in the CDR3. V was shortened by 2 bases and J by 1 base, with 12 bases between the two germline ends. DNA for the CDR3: TGTGCCAGCAGTGAAAGGGACACTAGATCCTACGAGCAGTACTTC. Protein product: CASSERDTRSYEQYF.

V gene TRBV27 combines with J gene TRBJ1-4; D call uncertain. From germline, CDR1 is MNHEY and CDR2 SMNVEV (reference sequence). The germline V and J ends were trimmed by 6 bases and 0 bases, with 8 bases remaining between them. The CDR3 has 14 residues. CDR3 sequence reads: CASSRGATNEKLFF. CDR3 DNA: TGTGCCAGCAGCCGGGGAGCAACTAATGAAAAACTGTTTTTT.

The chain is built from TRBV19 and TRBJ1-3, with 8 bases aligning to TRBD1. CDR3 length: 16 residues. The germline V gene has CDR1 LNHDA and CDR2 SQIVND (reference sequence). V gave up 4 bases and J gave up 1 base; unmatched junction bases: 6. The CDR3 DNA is TGTGCCAGTAGTAGCGGACAGGGAAAGTCTGGAAACACCATATATTTT. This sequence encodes CASSSGQGKSGNTIYF.

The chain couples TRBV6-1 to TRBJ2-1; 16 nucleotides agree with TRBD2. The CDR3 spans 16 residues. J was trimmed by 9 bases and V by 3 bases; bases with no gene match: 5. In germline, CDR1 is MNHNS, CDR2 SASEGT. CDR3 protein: CASSEGLAGGPAEQFF. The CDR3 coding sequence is TGTGCCAGCAGTGAGGGACTAGCGGGAGGGCCAGCTGAGCAGTTCTTC.